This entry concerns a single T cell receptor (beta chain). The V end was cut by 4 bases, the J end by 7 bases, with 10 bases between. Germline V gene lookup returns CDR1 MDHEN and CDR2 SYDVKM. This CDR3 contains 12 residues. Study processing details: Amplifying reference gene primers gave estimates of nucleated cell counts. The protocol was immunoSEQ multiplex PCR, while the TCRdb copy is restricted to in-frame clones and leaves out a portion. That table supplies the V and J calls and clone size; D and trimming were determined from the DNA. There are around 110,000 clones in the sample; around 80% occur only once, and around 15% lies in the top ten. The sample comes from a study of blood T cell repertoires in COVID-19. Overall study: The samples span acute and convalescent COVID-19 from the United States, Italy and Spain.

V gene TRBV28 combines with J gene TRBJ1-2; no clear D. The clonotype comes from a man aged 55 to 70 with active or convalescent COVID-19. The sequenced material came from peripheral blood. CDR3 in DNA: TGTGCCAGCAGTTCCCGCCGCGGTGGCTACACCTTC. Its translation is CASSSRRGGYTF.